Below are 11 T cell receptor beta chains sequenced from a single sample in a study of blood T cell repertoires in COVID-19. The data were produced by immunoSEQ multiplex PCR, yet TCRdb's version contains in-frame clones alone and is incomplete. The table includes fewer than 650,000 clones, less than 90% detected once. The specimen was peripheral blood. These receptors were obtained from a woman between 45 and 65 years old with COVID-19, enrolled during active disease.

This sequence joins TRBV6-1 and TRBJ2-1; TRBD1 aligns across 10 bases. The CDR3 is 17 residues long. Germline V gene data show CDR1 as MNHNS and CDR2 as SASEGT. After removal of 4 bases from V and 7 bases from J, the junction contained 13 bases not matched to a gene. CDR3 DNA sequence: TGTGCCAGCAGTGCCGCGAGGGGGACAGGGGTCGGAAATGAGCAGTTCTTC. Protein product: CASSAARGTGVGNEQFF.

In regard to this clone: Additional DNA sequences in this sample encode the identical CDR3. The rearrangement uses TRBV5-1 and TRBJ2-7; D is possibly TRBD1 (5 bases). The CDR3 runs to 13 residues. CDR1 is SGHRS and CDR2 is YFSETQ in the germline V gene. With 0 bases removed from V and 2 bases from J, the gap between germline ends came to 6 bases. CDR3 DNA: TGCGCCAGCAGCTTGGAAGGGGCCTACGAGCAGTACTTC. Encoded protein: CASSLEGAYEQYF. Together with reference TRBV5-1 and TRBJ2-7, the CDR3 gives the full variable domain: KAGVTQTPRYLIKTRGQQVTLSCSPISGHRSVSWYQQTPGQGLQFLFEYFSETQRNKGNFPGRFSGRQFSNSRSEMNVSTLELGDSALYLCASSLEGAYEQYFGPGTRLTVT.

This clone was found once. The V gene is TRBV15, the J gene TRBJ1-2; D remains unclear. V was pared by 0 bases and J by 2 bases, with 7 bases between. In germline, CDR1 is LNHNV, CDR2 YYDKDF (reference sequence). The CDR3 runs 14 residues. Here the CDR3 DNA reads TGTGCCACCAGCAGAGACGCCGGGAACTATGGCTACACCTTC. Protein product: CATSRDAGNYGYTF.

This chain connects TRBV10-3 to TRBJ2-7; 7 bases are shared with TRBD1. Germline CDR1 is ENHRY and CDR2 is SYGVKD. The CDR3 totals 14 residues. V lost 11 bases, J lost 6 bases, and 16 bases stayed unmatched. CDR3: CAASPETGLLEQYF. The CDR3, as DNA: TGTGCCGCTTCTCCCGAGACAGGGCTCCTCGAGCAGTACTTC.

Remarks on this clone: Other DNA sequences in this sample translate to the same CDR3. The chain has TRBV5-1 and TRBJ2-7; tentative D call: TRBD2 (6 bases). This CDR3 contains 14 residues. The germline V and J ends were trimmed by 0 bases and 6 bases, with 13 bases remaining between them. In germline, CDR1 is SGHRS, CDR2 YFSETQ. The CDR3 loop reads CASSLGDRGGEQYF. Here the CDR3 DNA reads TGCGCCAGCAGCTTGGGTGACCGGGGAGGCGAGCAGTACTTC.

There are a few counts of this clone. The rearrangement uses TRBV4-1 and TRBJ2-7; D is uncertain. The germline V gene encodes CDR1 MGHRA and CDR2 YSYEKL. With 0 bases removed from V and 4 bases from J, the gap between germline ends came to 7 bases. The CDR3 is made up of 13 amino acids. In DNA, the CDR3 is TGCGCCAGCAGCCAAGATACTCCATACGAGCAGTACTTC. This translates into CASSQDTPYEQYF.

This chain connects TRBV18 to TRBJ2-7, with D perhaps matching TRBD1 (6 bases). The CDR3 runs 15 residues. The germline CDR1 and CDR2 sequences are KGHSH and LQKENI. V lost 0 bases and J 2 bases, leaving 11 bases between the germline ends. The CDR3 is CASSPPTGVPYEQYF. The DNA for the CDR3 is TGTGCCAGCTCACCACCGACAGGCGTGCCCTACGAGCAGTACTTC. Using reference TRBV18 and TRBJ2-7 for the parts outside the CDR3, the full variable domain is NAGVMQNPRHLVRRRGQEARLRCSPMKGHSHVYWYRQLPEEGLKFMVYLQKENIIDESGMPKERFSAEFPKEGPSILRIQQVVRGDSAAYFCASSPPTGVPYEQYFGPGTRLTVT.

The CDR3 DNA follows: TGTGCCTGGAGTGCGGAGCAAATCTACGAGCAGTACTTC. Encoded protein: CAWSAEQIYEQYF. The rearrangement links TRBV30 to TRBJ2-7; no reliable D call. Trimming stripped 1 base from V and 3 bases from J, with 10 bases between. Germline V gene lookup returns CDR1 GTSNPN and CDR2 SVGIG (reference sequence). The CDR3 runs to 13 residues.

The chain links TRBV18 to TRBJ1-4; D possibly corresponds to TRBD1 (5 bases). The CDR3 has 15 amino acids. The V end was cut by 6 bases, the J end by 2 bases, with 13 bases between. Germline values: CDR1 KGHSH, CDR2 LQKENI. CDR3 coding DNA: TGTGCCAGCTCCCCGGAGGGGTTCACTAATGAAAAACTGTTTTTT. This gives the protein CASSPEGFTNEKLFF.

This clone was counted only a few times. The chain joins TRBV2 to TRBJ1-1; 7 bases match TRBD1. The CDR3 runs to 11 residues. Germline V lookup: CDR1 SNHLY, CDR2 FYNNEI. The V and J ends lost 7 bases and 12 bases, in that order; junction bases with no gene match: 8. The CDR3: CASTLDRRTFF. The CDR3 DNA reads TGTGCCAGCACCTTGGACAGGAGGACTTTCTTT.

The rearrangement uses TRBV5-1 and TRBJ2-3, with D possibly matching TRBD2 (6 bases). The germline CDR1 and CDR2 sequences are SGHRS and YFSETQ. Trimming shortened V by 2 bases and J by 0 bases, and 10 bases separated the two germline ends. The CDR3 has 15 residues. CDR3 bases: TGCGCCAGCAGCTTCTCCGGGACTAGCACAGATACGCAGTATTTT. Its protein product is CASSFSGTSTDTQYF. The variable domain in full, completed from reference TRBV5-1 and TRBJ2-3, reads KAGVTQTPRYLIKTRGQQVTLSCSPISGHRSVSWYQQTPGQGLQFLFEYFSETQRNKGNFPGRFSGRQFSNSRSEMNVSTLELGDSALYLCASSFSGTSTDTQYFGPGTRLTVL.